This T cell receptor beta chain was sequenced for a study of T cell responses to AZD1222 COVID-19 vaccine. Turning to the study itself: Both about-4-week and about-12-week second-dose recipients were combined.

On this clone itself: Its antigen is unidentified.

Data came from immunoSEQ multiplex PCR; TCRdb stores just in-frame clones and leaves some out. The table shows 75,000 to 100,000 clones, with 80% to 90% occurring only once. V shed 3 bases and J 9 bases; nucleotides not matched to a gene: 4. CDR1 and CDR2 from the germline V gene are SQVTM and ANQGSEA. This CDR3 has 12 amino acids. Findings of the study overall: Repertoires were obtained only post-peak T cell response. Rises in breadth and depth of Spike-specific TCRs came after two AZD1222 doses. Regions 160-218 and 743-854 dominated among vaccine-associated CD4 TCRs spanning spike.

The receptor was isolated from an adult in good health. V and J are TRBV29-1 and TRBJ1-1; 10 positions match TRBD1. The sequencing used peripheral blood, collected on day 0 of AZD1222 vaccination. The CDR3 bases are TGCAGCGTTGACCCGGGACAGGGGAAAGCTTTCTTT. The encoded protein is CSVDPGQGKAFF.